This TCR beta chain was retrieved from a study of graft-versus-host responses after intestinal transplantation. Study-wide background: Recipients uniformly received anti-thymocyte globulin induction, followed by tacrolimus and steroids for approximately 3 years. Study-wide points: Allograft clonal ratios (graft-versus-host to host-versus-graft) were high in patients who had graft-donor T cell macrochimerism. Ileal or blood samples showed some GvH clones first, and such clones were also found in recipient marrow.

To note about this clone: Its target is not known.

This CDR3 spans 14 amino acids. TCRdb's copy holds only in-frame clones and misses some; the assay was immunoSEQ multiplex PCR. The table records 130,000 or so clones, approximately 92% of them present only once. This clonotype was sampled from a human donor who received an intestinal transplant. The starting material was unstimulated CD4+ T cells sorted from spleen or lymph node cells, obtained before intestinal transplant. The chain links TRBV21-1 to TRBJ1-5. TRBV21-1 is a known pseudogene. The CDR3 bases are TGTGCCAGCAGAATCCTGACTCTTAATCAGCCCCAGCATTTT. It yields the protein CASRILTLNQPQHF.